The rows below give T cell receptor beta chains drawn from one sample of a study of monozygotic twins with cystic fibrosis. The protocol was immunoSEQ multiplex PCR, while the TCRdb copy is restricted to in-frame clones and leaves out a portion. The sample carries some 10,000 clones, over 99% recorded once. What was sequenced was blood. Receptor source: a young man with cystic fibrosis. Each CDR3 is given with its conserved first and last residue. Each record gives: V gene, CDR3 length, D gene, J gene, CDR3 protein, CDR3 DNA. A D gene is named only where the DNA matches it firmly.

>TRBV6-5|14|NA|TRBJ2-7
CASSYTVSTYEQYF
TGTGCCAGCAGTTACACCGTCAGCACCTACGAGCAGTACTTC
>TRBV10-2|16|NA|TRBJ1-1
CASSESGRGSNTEAFF
TGCGCCAGCAGTGAGTCGGGCCGAGGCTCTAACACTGAAGCTTTCTTT
>TRBV2|14|TRBD1|TRBJ1-6
CASRAGTGGSPLHF
TGTGCCAGCAGGGCCGGGACAGGTGGTTCACCCCTCCACTTT
>TRBV7-8|14|TRBD2|TRBJ2-5
CASSRGRAMETQYF
TGTGCCAGCAGCCGCGGGAGGGCCATGGAGACCCAGTACTTC
>TRBV6-5|14|NA|TRBJ2-7
CASSYFDSTYEQYF
TGTGCCAGCAGTTACTTCGACAGCACCTACGAGCAGTACTTC
>TRBV25-1|17|TRBD2|TRBJ2-1
CASNPLRVASGKDEQFF
TGTGCCAGCAACCCCTTAAGGGTGGCTAGCGGGAAGGATGAGCAGTTCTTC
>TRBV4-1|20|NA|TRBJ1-5
CASSQDPTVGLGSSNQPQHF
TGCGCCAGCAGCCAAGACCCTACCGTCGGACTGGGGTCTAGCAATCAGCCCCAGCATTTT
>TRBV6-5|14|NA|TRBJ1-1
CASSPRTANTEAFF
TGTGCCAGCAGCCCCCGGACAGCGAACACTGAAGCTTTCTTT
>TRBV4-3|15|NA|TRBJ2-1
CASSILARGNNEQFF
TGCGCCAGCAGCATACTCGCCCGGGGCAACAATGAGCAGTTCTTC
>TRBV19|16|NA|TRBJ2-2
CASSMLGGGVAGELFF
TGTGCCAGTAGTATGCTGGGTGGTGGTGTGGCCGGGGAGCTGTTTTTT
>TRBV27|14|TRBD1|TRBJ1-2
CASSFQGANYGYTF
TGTGCCAGCAGTTTCCAGGGGGCAAACTATGGCTACACCTTC
>TRBV6-1|13|TRBD1|TRBJ2-1
CASSEQSGGEQFF
TGTGCCAGCAGTGAACAATCAGGGGGAGAGCAGTTCTTC
>TRBV5-4|13|TRBD1|TRBJ2-3
CASSLDRGPPQYF
TGTGCCAGCAGCTTAGACAGGGGCCCACCGCAGTATTTT